A selection of T cell receptor beta chains follows, all from one sample in a study of response to subunit inactivated influenza vaccine. One entry per CDR3 protein results from TCRdb running MiXCR on the RT-PCR reads. Of 300,000 to 350,000 distinct CDR3 sequences in the sample, 21% were seen once. The sample was PBMCs from blood, taken 21 months after vaccination. These receptors were collected from a man aged 45 to 75 who received an inactivated influenza vaccine. CDR3s include the opening cysteine and the closing phenylalanine or tryptophan. Clone size, where shown, is once, few, many, or a class for clones that have expanded.

CDR3 protein: CSVLRLAAQETQYF
clone size: .
J gene: TRBJ2-5
V gene: TRBV29-1

CDR3 protein: CASSAMSGRRNTQYF
clone size: many
J gene: TRBJ2-3
V gene: TRBV12-3/TRBV12-4

CDR3 protein: CASSPSAGYNSPLHF
clone size: few
J gene: TRBJ1-6
V gene: TRBV7-2

CDR3 protein: CASSLSESGATYEQYF
clone size: few
J gene: TRBJ2-7
V gene: TRBV27

CDR3 protein: CAIRGRGRGYGYTF
clone size: many
J gene: TRBJ1-2
V gene: TRBV10-3

CDR3 protein: CSVGDSRYYGYTF
clone size: few
J gene: TRBJ1-2
V gene: TRBV29-1

CDR3 protein: CASSLTGSTAVNTDTQYF
clone size: few
J gene: TRBJ2-3
V gene: TRBV7-3

CDR3 protein: CASSSWQARGSPLHF
clone size: .
J gene: TRBJ1-6
V gene: TRBV27

CDR3 protein: CASSPQWSEKLFF
clone size: .
J gene: TRBJ1-4
V gene: TRBV5-6

CDR3 protein: CATSSRWTYNEQFF
clone size: .
J gene: TRBJ2-1
V gene: TRBV24-1

CDR3 protein: CASSQRGTLYNEQFF
clone size: few
J gene: TRBJ2-1
V gene: TRBV3-1

CDR3 protein: CASSWRGTRDQYGYTF
clone size: .
J gene: TRBJ1-2
V gene: TRBV7-9

CDR3 protein: CASRELNTEAFF
clone size: many
J gene: TRBJ1-1
V gene: TRBV6-1

CDR3 protein: CASSVAGAGQPQHF
clone size: few
J gene: TRBJ1-5
V gene: TRBV9

CDR3 protein: CASSQGLRELAKNIQYF
clone size: few
J gene: TRBJ2-4
V gene: TRBV3-1

CDR3 protein: CAWSVWRTEQFF
clone size: .
J gene: TRBJ2-1
V gene: TRBV30

CDR3 protein: CASSQDPGQGNGYTF
clone size: .
J gene: TRBJ1-2
V gene: TRBV4-2

CDR3 protein: CASSNRGIDTIYF
clone size: .
J gene: TRBJ1-3
V gene: TRBV14

CDR3 protein: CAISGDRRETQYF
clone size: .
J gene: TRBJ2-5
V gene: TRBV10-3

CDR3 protein: CASSPRDRAGETQYF
clone size: few
J gene: TRBJ2-5
V gene: TRBV7-8

CDR3 protein: CSASYEYQPQHF
clone size: many
J gene: TRBJ1-5
V gene: TRBV20-1

CDR3 protein: CASTVDLTGELFF
clone size: few
J gene: TRBJ2-2
V gene: TRBV7-9

CDR3 protein: CAWSVGELGYRGQADYNSPLHF
clone size: .
J gene: TRBJ1-6
V gene: TRBV30

CDR3 protein: CSVERGNYEQYF
clone size: .
J gene: TRBJ2-7
V gene: TRBV29-1

CDR3 protein: CASSGGQGRAGNTEAFF
clone size: .
J gene: TRBJ1-1
V gene: TRBV5-5

CDR3 protein: CASSPRVSGEQFF
clone size: .
J gene: TRBJ2-1
V gene: TRBV12-3/TRBV12-4

CDR3 protein: CSASPLGSGRKGETQYF
clone size: .
J gene: TRBJ2-5
V gene: TRBV20-1

CDR3 protein: CASSLYKGGELFF
clone size: .
J gene: TRBJ2-2
V gene: TRBV11-2

CDR3 protein: CASILGTGDSPLHF
clone size: .
J gene: TRBJ1-6
V gene: TRBV28

CDR3 protein: CASSLRTQSTEAFF
clone size: .
J gene: TRBJ1-1
V gene: TRBV12-3/TRBV12-4

CDR3 protein: CASSASGTGREKLFF
clone size: .
J gene: TRBJ1-4
V gene: TRBV7-2

CDR3 protein: CASTLTDLLQYF
clone size: few
J gene: TRBJ2-7
V gene: TRBV6-1

CDR3 protein: CATRGTWGEKLFF
clone size: few
J gene: TRBJ1-4
V gene: TRBV15

CDR3 protein: CASSQDEQRPSYGYTF
clone size: few
J gene: TRBJ1-2
V gene: TRBV4-3

CDR3 protein: CASSPTIKGFGELFF
clone size: .
J gene: TRBJ2-2
V gene: TRBV7-8

CDR3 protein: CASRGTGTSGKRDPCGEQFF
clone size: .
J gene: TRBJ2-1
V gene: TRBV21-1

CDR3 protein: CSVEARTGMKTQYF
clone size: few
J gene: TRBJ2-5
V gene: TRBV29-1

CDR3 protein: CASSSPSQGLGANVLTF
clone size: .
J gene: TRBJ2-6
V gene: TRBV5-1

CDR3 protein: CASSLGDTNYGYTF
clone size: once
J gene: TRBJ1-2
V gene: TRBV5-4

CDR3 protein: CASSQVMNSLVTSSYNEQFF
clone size: many
J gene: TRBJ2-1
V gene: TRBV4-3

CDR3 protein: CASKAGGDSGYGYTF
clone size: many
J gene: TRBJ1-2
V gene: TRBV5-1

CDR3 protein: CASSQDAGESYNEQFF
clone size: .
J gene: TRBJ2-1
V gene: TRBV4-3

CDR3 protein: CASSLGVRVLGNEQFF
clone size: .
J gene: TRBJ2-1
V gene: TRBV3-1

CDR3 protein: CATSRLSGTEAFF
clone size: few
J gene: TRBJ1-1
V gene: TRBV15

CDR3 protein: CSARDPTNYGYTF
clone size: .
J gene: TRBJ1-2
V gene: TRBV20-1

CDR3 protein: CSASHGRSDGKLFF
clone size: .
J gene: TRBJ1-4
V gene: TRBV20-1